The 2 T cell receptor beta chains given below trace back to one sample, sequenced in a study of OX40 agonist ivuxolimab in advanced cancers. Clones were read by immunoSEQ multiplex PCR, and TCRdb kept only the in-frame ones, dropping some. The table lists about 52,000 clones, 85% to 95% of them singletons. The material was CD4+ or CD8+ T cells sorted from blood, obtained in a trial of the OX40 agonist ivuxolimab. These receptors were collected from an adult with an advanced solid tumor such as melanoma, head and neck, liver or kidney cancer.

The chain combines TRBV10-2 with TRBJ2-7; no definite D call. Germline CDR1 is WSHSY and CDR2 is SAAADI. Trimming left V 7 bases short and J 2 bases short, with 12 bases between. The CDR3 runs 13 residues. CDR3 DNA: TGCGCCAGCACTCAATCACAGCCCTACGAGCAGTACTTC. Translating gives CASTQSQPYEQYF.

The CDR3 region has the DNA TGCGCCAGCAGCCAAGATAGGGCAGGATTGAATGGCTACACCTTC. Protein product: CASSQDRAGLNGYTF. This chain links TRBV4-3 with TRBJ1-2; D is unresolved. The germline V and J ends were trimmed by 0 bases and 6 bases, with 14 bases remaining between them. CDR1 and CDR2 from the germline V gene are LGHNA and YSLEER. This CDR3 contains 15 residues.